The TCR beta chain described here comes from a study of response to subunit inactivated influenza vaccine. Using its own MiXCR run on the RT-PCR reads, TCRdb lists one record per CDR3 protein. The table lists 550,000 to 650,000 distinct CDR3 sequences, 10% to 15% of them singletons. This clonotype was picked up a small number of times. V was clipped by 6 bases and J by 1 base; unmatched bases: 5. The germline V gene encodes CDR1 SQVTM and CDR2 ANQGSEA. The CDR3 is 13 amino acids. The rearrangement links TRBV29-1 to TRBJ1-2; 7 bases are shared with TRBD1. The clonotype comes from a man between 50 and 59 years old who received an inactivated influenza vaccine. The sequencing here drew on PBMCs from blood, taken on the day of vaccination. CDR3 loop: CSVPRDSNYGYTF. DNA of the CDR3: TGCAGCGTGCCGAGGGACAGTAACTATGGCTACACCTTC.